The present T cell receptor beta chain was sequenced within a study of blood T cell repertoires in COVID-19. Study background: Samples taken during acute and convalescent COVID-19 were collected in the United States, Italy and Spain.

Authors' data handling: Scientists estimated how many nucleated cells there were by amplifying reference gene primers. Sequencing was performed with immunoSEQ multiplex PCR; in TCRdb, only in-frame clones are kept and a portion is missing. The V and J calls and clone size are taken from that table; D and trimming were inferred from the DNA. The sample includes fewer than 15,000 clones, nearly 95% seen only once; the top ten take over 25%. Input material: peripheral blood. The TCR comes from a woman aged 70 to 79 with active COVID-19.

The CDR3 region is CASNVRTGAPTGELFF. In nucleotides, the CDR3 is TGTGCCAGCAATGTCCGGACAGGGGCGCCCACCGGGGAGCTGTTTTTT. V gene TRBV27 combines with J gene TRBJ2-2; 9 nucleotides align to TRBD1. Germline CDR1 and CDR2: MNHEY and SMNVEV (reference sequence). The V gene end was trimmed by 7 bases and the J gene end by 4 bases; junction bases not matched to a gene: 10. This CDR3 has 16 residues.